The clone carrying this T cell receptor (beta chain) has only a few counts. Antigen specificity is unknown. The data derive from a study of T cells in Graves' hyperthyroidism and ophthalmopathy. Regarding the study as a whole: Most thyroid clonotypes that were expanded above 0.001 also turned up in blood. Ophthalmopathy was predicted by the model a median of roughly 6.7 months ahead of onset.

TCR beta CDR3 regions were amplified from RNA transcripts. Primed by the HTBI set, a first-round RT-PCR was run on the TCR CDR3. TCRdb reanalysed the multiplex PCR reads using MiXCR and keeps one entry per CDR3 protein. The table has a few hundred thousand distinct CDR3 sequences, 46% seen once. The CDR3 runs to 13 residues. Germline CDR1 reads DFQATT; CDR2 reads SNEGSKA (reference sequence). The germline V and J ends were trimmed by 8 bases and 0 bases, with 13 bases remaining between them. The rearrangement uses TRBV20-1 and TRBJ1-2; D unclear. What was sequenced was peripheral blood or thyroid tissue (not recorded which). The sequence came from a young woman with Graves' hyperthyroidism. The CDR3 loop is CSLGRRANYGYTF. Here the CDR3 DNA reads TGCAGTTTAGGGCGGCGGGCTAACTATGGCTACACCTTC.